This TCR beta chain is drawn from a study of Ad26.COV2.S vaccination and SARS-CoV-2 variants. Overall study: Sample donor was a member of the COV1001 Ad26.COV2.S trial arm. Ad26.COV2.S given intramuscularly, once or twice 56 days apart.

This CDR3 spans 16 amino acids. V lost 5 bases to trimming and J lost 5 bases, with 19 bases between them. Per the germline V gene, CDR1 is KGHSH and CDR2 is LQKENI. Libraries were prepared by immunoSEQ multiplex PCR; TCRdb keeps only in-frame clonotypes and omits some of them. The table shows some 640,000 clones, with about 89% occurring only once. Findings and limits, study-wide: Analytic work on TCR breadth and depth might have understated the full extent of total T cell responses.

Treatment defined: 15 to 20 received Ad26.COV2.S at low or high dose, single or two shots; 5 received placebo; per-sample allocation not given. The samples date from day 63 after the first vaccine or placebo injection. The vaccine antigen was prefusion-stabilized Wuhan SARS-CoV-2 spike. In regard to this clone: Its specificity is not known.

The TCR comes from a person between 18 and 59 years old who received the Ad26.COV2.S COVID-19 vaccine or a placebo. V gene TRBV18 combines with J gene TRBJ1-3; D remains ambiguous. The source was peripheral blood, collected in a trial of Ad26.COV2.S vaccine versus placebo. CDR3 residues: CASSNHDPQIRNTIYF. The CDR3 DNA reads TGTGCCAGCTCAAACCATGATCCACAGATCAGAAACACCATATATTTT.